This TCR beta chain was profiled in a study of cytomegalovirus exposure and HLA in healthy donors. PCR used 60 Vbeta primers and 13 Jbeta primers. This table comes from immunoSEQ multiplex PCR, and its TCRdb copy is limited to in-frame clones, with some not included. The sample lists 130,000 to 150,000 clones; roughly four fifths were seen once. CDR1 is LNHDA, CDR2 SQIVND, per germline (reference sequence). Between the trimmed V and J ends, which lost 4 bases and 4 bases, there was a span of 11 bases. The CDR3 extends over 14 amino acids. General study results and limits: A later analysis linked a missense DCLRE1C variant to TCR beta V- and J-gene trimming.

On this clone: No antigen is known for it.

The genes are TRBV19 and TRBJ2-1; perhaps TRBD2 as D (6 bases). Sequencing was performed on PBMCs. The receptor was derived from a male donor in good health and CMV-seronegative. CDR3 DNA sequence: TGTGCCAGTAGTAGGGACTTTGCTTACAATGAGCAGTTCTTC. The encoded protein is CASSRDFAYNEQFF.